This T cell receptor (beta chain) was sequenced in a study of preoperative IRX-2 immunotherapy in early breast cancer. Sequenced by immunoSEQ multiplex PCR; TCRdb stores in-frame clones only, minus some. The table has roughly 93,000 clones, roughly 88% seen once. The treatment: preoperative locoregional IRX-2 cytokine immunotherapy. This phase Ib study tested locoregional IRX-2 cytokine immunotherapy given before surgery. The CDR3 runs to 15 residues. J was trimmed by 0 bases and V by 1 base; bases with no gene match: 3. The germline gives CDR1 LNHDA, CDR2 SQIVND (reference sequence). This sequence originates from a human donor with breast cancer. The sequencing used tumor tissue, collected after IRX-2 immunotherapy. V is TRBV19 and J is TRBJ2-7; 7 positions agree with TRBD2. The CDR3 bases are TGTGCCAGTAGTATAGGGGGAGGGGCCTCCTACGAGCAGTACTTC. This gives the protein CASSIGGGASYEQYF.